This passage covers 8 T cell receptor beta chains from one sample sequenced in a study of radiotherapy plus CTLA-4 blockade in lung cancer. The table came from immunoSEQ multiplex PCR; TCRdb's copy has only in-frame clones and leaves some out. The sample has fewer than 95,000 clones, 83% seen once. The sample consisted of peripheral blood, taken from a patient treated with radiotherapy plus ipilimumab. All receptors derive from a human donor with non-small cell lung cancer who had stable disease on radiotherapy plus ipilimumab.

The chain joins TRBV4-1 to TRBJ1-5; no reliable D call. The CDR3 contains 17 residues. The germline gives CDR1 MGHRA, CDR2 YSYEKL. V gave up 0 bases and J gave up 0 bases, with 12 bases separating them. The CDR3 DNA sequence: TGCGCCAGCAGCCAAGATCTACTGGGCTATAGCAATCAGCCCCAGCATTTT. The encoded protein is CASSQDLLGYSNQPQHF.

The gene calls are TRBV5-5 and TRBJ2-1; 8 positions match TRBD1. Germline lookup yields CDR1 SGHKS and CDR2 YYEKEE (reference sequence). The junction had 11 bases not matched to a gene; V was cut back by 5 bases and J by 7 bases. The CDR3 sequence is 15 residues long. The CDR3, as DNA: TGTGCCAGCAGGGTATTGGACAGGGCAGTTAATGAGCAGTTCTTC. The encoded protein is CASRVLDRAVNEQFF.

V is TRBV2 and J is TRBJ1-4; D perhaps matches TRBD1 (6 bases). With 6 bases removed from V and 4 bases from J, the gap between germline ends came to 9 bases. The CDR3 spans 13 residues. CDR1 and CDR2 (germline): SNHLY, FYNNEI. The CDR3 DNA is TGTGCCAGCAGGGACAGCAATAATGAAAAACTGTTTTTT. It specifies CASRDSNNEKLFF.

The chain combines TRBV5-1 with TRBJ1-6, with 10 nucleotides matching TRBD1. The V gene end was trimmed by 0 bases and the J gene end by 7 bases; junction bases not matched to a gene: 7. The CDR3 length is 17 residues. CDR1 is SGHRS, CDR2 YFSETQ, per germline. The CDR3: CASSLGQGALGNSPLHF. The CDR3 region has the DNA TGCGCCAGCAGCTTGGGACAGGGGGCATTGGGAAATTCACCCCTCCACTTT.

The chain carries TRBV11-2 and TRBJ2-7, with 10 positions matching TRBD2. CDR1 is SGHAT and CDR2 is FQNNGV in the germline V gene. V lost 1 base and J lost 0; bases outside the gene matches: 3. The CDR3 totals 16 residues. The CDR3 spells CASSLVTSGHSYEQYF. The CDR3 nucleotides are TGTGCCAGCAGCTTAGTGACTAGCGGGCACTCCTACGAGCAGTACTTC.

The V gene is TRBV6-5, the J gene TRBJ2-2; tentative D call: TRBD2 (7 bases). V lost 6 bases, J lost 5 bases, and 16 bases lay in between. Germline assignment: CDR1 MNHEY and CDR2 SVGAGI. The CDR3 runs to 15 residues. CDR3 sequence (DNA): TGTGCCAGCAGCCCATGGGGGGGGCAAACCGGGGAGCTGTTTTTT. This encodes CASSPWGGQTGELFF.

The chain links TRBV14 to TRBJ2-3; 9 nucleotides agree with TRBD2. The CDR3 has 15 amino acids. Per the germline V gene, CDR1 is SGHDN and CDR2 is FVKESK. With 6 bases clipped from V and 2 bases from J, the junction kept 6 bases outside the gene matches. The CDR3 DNA reads as TGTGCCAGCAGGCTAACTAGCGGGTTCACAGATACGCAGTATTTT. Its protein product is CASRLTSGFTDTQYF.

In its sample, this clone was seen once. V and J are TRBV2 and TRBJ2-1; 9 bases align to TRBD2. The CDR3 length is 13 residues. Losses at the gene ends were 7 bases for V and 9 bases for J; bases not matched to a gene: 7. The germline gives CDR1 SNHLY, CDR2 FYNNEI. The CDR3 nucleotides read TGTGCCAGCACAACTAGCGGGTTCGTTGAGCAGTTCTTC. Its translation: CASTTSGFVEQFF.